The 17 T cell receptor beta chains presented below share a single source sample, sequenced in a study of a mutant IDH1 vaccine in newly diagnosed glioma. The antigens of these receptors remain unknown. Time point noted: week 35, safety follow-up. One vaccine dose held 300 ug of mutant IDH1 20-mer peptide and came with topical imiquimod. Data came from immunoSEQ multiplex PCR; TCRdb stores just in-frame clones and leaves some out. The repertoire holds 30,000 or so clones, with roughly 85% as singletons. The sequencing here drew on PBMCs, taken from a glioma patient whose treatment included an IDH1 peptide vaccine. Receptor source: a woman between 18 and 30 years old with glioma.

This chain uses TRBV6-5 with TRBJ1-2, with TRBD1 as a possible D gene (5 bases). CDR3 length: 13 residues. Germline V lookup: CDR1 MNHEY, CDR2 SVGAGI. Trimming took off 2 bases at V and 8 bases at J, with 12 bases between the two ends. DNA for the CDR3: TGTGCCAGCAGTTACGGCGGGGGATTCGGCTACACCTTC. Encoded protein: CASSYGGGFGYTF.

The chain carries TRBV5-1 and TRBJ2-7, with D possibly being TRBD1 (6 bases). This CDR3 contains 14 residues. Germline CDR1 is SGHRS and CDR2 is YFSETQ. Trimming stripped 0 bases from V and 4 bases from J, with 11 bases between. The CDR3 nucleotides read TGCGCCAGCAGCTTGGCCGGCAGGGGATACGAGCAGTACTTC. Translation: CASSLAGRGYEQYF.

V is TRBV7-2 and J is TRBJ2-1; the D call may be TRBD1 or TRBD2 (5 bases each). Germline loops: CDR1 SGHTA, CDR2 FQGNSA. There are 13 residues in the CDR3. The V end was cut by 10 bases, the J end by 7 bases, with 17 bases between. As DNA, the CDR3 is TGTGCCACCCGGGGCGGTAGTCGGAATGAGCAGTTCTTC. Its protein is CATRGGSRNEQFF. Together with reference TRBV7-2 and TRBJ2-1, the CDR3 gives the full variable domain: GAGVSQSPSNKVTEKGKDVELRCDPISGHTALYWYRQSLGQGLEFLIYFQGNSAPDKSGLPSDRFSAERTGGSVSTLTIQRTQQEDSAVYLCATRGGSRNEQFFGPGTRLTVL.

The chain is built from TRBV14 and TRBJ2-5; the D gene is possibly TRBD2 (5 bases). CDR3 size: 15 residues. CDR1 and CDR2 from the germline V gene are SGHDN and FVKESK. Trimming pared 0 bases from V and 5 bases from J, leaving 13 bases between. The CDR3 DNA follows: TGTGCCAGCAGCCAAGATCGGGGTATAGTGGAGACCCAGTACTTC. Translated, it gives CASSQDRGIVETQYF.

The V call is TRBV6-5, the J call TRBJ2-7, with D uncertain. V lost 8 bases to trimming and J lost 4 bases, with 21 bases between them. The CDR3 length is 15 residues. The germline CDR1 and CDR2 sequences are MNHEY and SVGAGI. The CDR3 loop is CASRRFSSGSYEQYF. The DNA for the CDR3 is TGTGCCAGCCGGCGCTTCTCGTCTGGGTCTTACGAGCAGTACTTC.

Comment on this clone: The sample contains more than one DNA sequence encoding this CDR3. The rearrangement links TRBV30 to TRBJ1-1; D gene unclear. V lost 0 bases and J 1 base, leaving 15 bases between the germline ends. CDR3 length: 16 amino acids. The germline V gene has CDR1 GTSNPN and CDR2 SVGIG (reference sequence). The CDR3 loop is CAWSVVVTSPNTEAFF. CDR3 coding DNA: TGTGCCTGGAGTGTGGTGGTTACATCCCCGAACACTGAAGCTTTCTTT.

J is TRBJ2-1 and V is TRBV5-8, with TRBD2 identical over 11 bases. Losses at the gene ends were 4 bases for V and 5 bases for J; bases not matched to a gene: 8. The CDR3 has 16 amino acids. Germline loops: CDR1 SGHTS, CDR2 YDEGEE. CDR3 protein: CASSPIAGGLNNEQFF. The CDR3, as DNA: TGTGCCAGCAGCCCCATAGCGGGAGGGCTTAACAATGAGCAGTTCTTC.

The table lists this clone with a few counts. The J gene is TRBJ2-1, the V gene TRBV7-9; the match to TRBD2 covers 10 bases. The CDR3 loop spans 15 amino acids. The V gene's germline CDR1 is SEHNR and CDR2 FQNEAQ (reference sequence). With 5 bases clipped from V and 7 bases from J, the junction kept 8 bases outside the gene matches. CDR3 coding DNA: TGTGCCAGCAGCCCCAGCGGGGGGGGACGGAATGAGCAGTTCTTC. Translated: CASSPSGGGRNEQFF.

This chain links TRBV20-1 with TRBJ2-7; a possible D gene is TRBD2 (5 bases). This CDR3 is built from 11 residues. Germline loops: CDR1 DFQATT, CDR2 SNEGSKA (reference sequence). Trimming shortened V by 6 bases and J by 0 bases, and 6 bases separated the two germline ends. CDR3 sequence: CSASGSYEQYF. DNA for the CDR3: TGCAGTGCCAGCGGCTCCTACGAGCAGTACTTC.

The V and J genes are TRBV7-9 and TRBJ2-1; D is uncertain. Germline V gene sequence: CDR1 SEHNR, CDR2 FQNEAQ (reference sequence). This CDR3 has 16 amino acids. The V and J ends lost 2 bases and 4 bases respectively, with 15 bases between them. The CDR3 bases are TGTGCCAGCAGCTTAATCTGGCTGCTTGAATACAATGAGCAGTTCTTC. It yields the protein CASSLIWLLEYNEQFF.

The chain carries TRBV5-1 and TRBJ2-4; D not certain. Between the trimmed V and J ends, which lost 5 bases and 0 bases, there was a span of 6 bases. CDR3 length: 13 residues. CDR1 is SGHRS, CDR2 YFSETQ, per germline. The CDR3 protein is CASSREAKNIQYF. CDR3 DNA sequence: TGCGCCAGCAGTCGTGAAGCCAAAAACATTCAGTACTTC.

The rearrangement uses TRBV28 and TRBJ2-3; D gene uncertain. The CDR3 runs to 14 residues. Germline V lookup: CDR1 MDHEN, CDR2 SYDVKM. V was cut by 5 bases and J by 5 bases, with 14 bases left in between. CDR3 protein: CASSPNGIRDTQYF. The CDR3, as DNA: TGTGCCAGCAGTCCGAACGGAATCAGAGATACGCAGTATTTT.

This chain connects TRBV18 to TRBJ1-1, with 7 bases aligning to TRBD1. Germline V gene sequence: CDR1 KGHSH, CDR2 LQKENI. The junction had 7 bases not matched to a gene; V was cut back by 1 base and J by 5 bases. There are 15 residues in the CDR3. The CDR3 bases are TGTGCCAGCTCACCACTTCAGGGGGAAATAACTGAAGCTTTCTTT. This gives the protein CASSPLQGEITEAFF. Combining the CDR3 with reference TRBV18 and TRBJ1-1 gives the whole variable domain NAGVMQNPRHLVRRRGQEARLRCSPMKGHSHVYWYRQLPEEGLKFMVYLQKENIIDESGMPKERFSAEFPKEGPSILRIQQVVRGDSAAYFCASSPLQGEITEAFFGQGTRLTVV.

This clone appeared a single time. J is TRBJ1-5 and V is TRBV2; TRBD1 might be the D (5 bases). The CDR3 length is 18 residues. Germline CDR1 reads SNHLY; CDR2 reads FYNNEI. V was cut by 2 bases and J by 0 bases, with 17 bases left in between. The CDR3 reads CASSEWWGRPHSNQPQHF. Here the CDR3 DNA reads TGTGCCAGCAGTGAATGGTGGGGCAGACCGCATAGCAATCAGCCCCAGCATTTT.

V and J are TRBV7-2 and TRBJ1-1, with 10 bases that match TRBD1. This CDR3 is built from 16 residues. V was clipped by 3 bases and J by 5 bases; unmatched bases: 9. Germline-derived CDR1 and CDR2 are SGHTA and FQGNSA. In DNA form, the CDR3 reads TGTGCCAGCAGCTTCGGTCCGGGACAGGGGAGGACTGAAGCTTTCTTT. Translated, it gives CASSFGPGQGRTEAFF.

The gene calls are TRBV28 and TRBJ2-7; D may be TRBD1 (6 bases). Germline CDR1 MDHEN, CDR2 SYDVKM. Trimming left V 5 bases short and J 7 bases short, with 9 bases between. This CDR3 is built from 11 residues. The CDR3 nucleotides are TGTGCCAGCAGTCCAGGGGAAGAGCAGTACTTC. Residues: CASSPGEEQYF.

This clone was seen a handful of times. The chain employs TRBV19 and TRBJ1-5; D is uncertain. In germline, CDR1 is LNHDA, CDR2 SQIVND (reference sequence). Trimming shortened V by 5 bases and J by 0 bases, and 8 bases separated the two germline ends. This CDR3 is 14 amino acids long. CDR3: CASSERISNQPQHF. CDR3 in DNA: TGTGCCAGTAGTGAACGGATTAGCAATCAGCCCCAGCATTTT.